Described below is a single TCR beta chain sequence and its context. The CDR3 is 12 amino acids. Trimming took 4 bases from V and 5 from J, leaving 9 bases between them. Germline V lookup: CDR1 SGHDT, CDR2 YYEEEE. Sequenced by immunoSEQ multiplex PCR; TCRdb stores in-frame clones only, minus some. The sample yields 75,000 to 100,000 clones, 75% to 95% seen once. The sample is drawn from a study of graft-versus-host responses after intestinal transplantation. In the study overall: After anti-thymocyte globulin induction, recipients took tacrolimus and steroids for approximately 3 years.

The V call is TRBV5-6, the J call TRBJ1-2; TRBD1 is a possible D gene (5 bases). The TCR sequence derives from a human patient who received an intestinal transplant, so some T cells may come from the graft donor. Sequenced material: PBMCs, taken 450 to 460 days after intestinal transplant. The chain's CDR3 is CASSTGPYGYTF. The DNA for the CDR3 is TGTGCCAGCAGCACGGGACCATATGGCTACACCTTC. Variable domain in full (rest from reference TRBV5-6 and TRBJ1-2): DAGVTQSPTHLIKTRGQQVTLRCSPKSGHDTVSWYQQALGQGPQFIFQYYEEEERQRGNFPDRFSGHQFPNYSSELNVNALLLGDSALYLCASSTGPYGYTFGSGTRLTVV.